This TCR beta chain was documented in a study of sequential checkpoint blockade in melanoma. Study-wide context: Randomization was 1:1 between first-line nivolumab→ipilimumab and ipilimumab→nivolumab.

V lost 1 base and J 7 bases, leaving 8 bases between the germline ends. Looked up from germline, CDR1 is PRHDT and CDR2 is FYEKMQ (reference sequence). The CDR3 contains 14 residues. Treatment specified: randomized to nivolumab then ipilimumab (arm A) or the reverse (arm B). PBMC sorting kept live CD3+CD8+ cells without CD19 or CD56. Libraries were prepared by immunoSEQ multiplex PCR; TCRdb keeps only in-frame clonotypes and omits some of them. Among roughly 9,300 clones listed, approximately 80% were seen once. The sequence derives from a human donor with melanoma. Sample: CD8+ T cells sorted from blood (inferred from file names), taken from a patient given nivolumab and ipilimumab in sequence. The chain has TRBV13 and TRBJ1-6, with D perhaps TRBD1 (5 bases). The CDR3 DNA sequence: TGTGCCAGCAGCTTAGCAGGGCCCAATTCACCCCTCCACTTT. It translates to CASSLAGPNSPLHF.